This TCR beta chain was sequenced for a study of tumor-infiltrating lymphocytes in primary liver carcinoma. About the research overall: Male and female patients aged 30 to 69 years made up the cohort.

With respect to this clonotype: Its specificity is unknown.

Between the trimmed V and J ends, which lost 7 bases and 4 bases, there was a span of 14 bases. The CDR3 length is 13 residues. Germline CDR1 is MDHEN and CDR2 is SYDVKM. Study-wide results and caveats: Only about 7-24% of top clones occurred in every one of the five tumor regions. The study found tumor-adjacent and tumor-blood pairs overlapped less than tumor region pairs.

The template, roughly 0.45 ug total RNA, yielded TCR beta cDNA made with a constant-region primer. ARM-PCR was slightly modified, and three nested multiplex PCR rounds with it gave rise to the TCR beta libraries. The first two PCR rounds, nine to ten cycles each, used TRBV1-TRBV30 forward primers and a C-beta reverse primer. TCRdb called the multiplex PCR reads again in MiXCR, with one record for every CDR3 protein. This sample carries about 19,000 distinct CDR3 sequences, roughly 79% of them seen once, and the ten largest clones take about 40%. Investigators took RNA and DNA out together from about 19-30 mg of unsorted bulk tissue.

The chain employs TRBV28 and TRBJ2-7; unclear D gene. The source is a woman aged 25 to 39 with primary liver carcinoma and hepatitis B virus infection. Sequencing was done on a sample of liver tumor tissue from sampling region 4. Indicated subset: tumor region T4, right-lateral pole. The CDR3 nucleotides are TGTGCCAGCATGAGATGGGGTGGATACGAGCAGTACTTC. The encoded protein is CASMRWGGYEQYF.